Presented here are 30 T cell receptor beta chains from one specimen sequenced in a study of blood T cell repertoires in COVID-19. Sequencing was performed with immunoSEQ multiplex PCR; in TCRdb, only in-frame clones are kept and a portion is missing. The sample includes 250,000 to 300,000 clones, 91% seen only once; the top ten take 0.95% to 1.5%. Sequenced material: PBMCs or T cells enriched from blood (not recorded which). These receptors originate from a human donor in a cohort exposed to, infected with or recovered from COVID-19 (not recorded which). The donor label of this sample is uncertain.

The rearrangement uses TRBV6-1 and TRBJ1-4; 7 nucleotides align to TRBD1. Germline V CDR1 and CDR2: MNHNS, SASEGT. This CDR3 has 18 amino acids. The V and J ends lost 0 bases and 3 bases, in that order; junction bases with no gene match: 10. The CDR3 nucleotides read TGTGCCAGCAGTGAAGCGCTCAGGGGGATGGCGTCTAATGAAAAACTGTTTTTT. Its translation: CASSEALRGMASNEKLFF.

This clone has a single count. The rearrangement joins TRBV9 to TRBJ2-1; possible D gene TRBD2, 5 bases. The ends were cut back, 0 bases at V and 0 bases at J, with 10 bases in the middle. The CDR3 is 16 residues long. Germline V gene data show CDR1 as SGDLS and CDR2 as YYNGEE. The CDR3 DNA reads as TGTGCCAGCAGCGTAGACTCGGGATTCTCCTACAATGAGCAGTTCTTC. This encodes CASSVDSGFSYNEQFF.

This chain connects TRBV12-3 or TRBV12-4 to TRBJ2-3; D may be TRBD1 (5 bases). The germline V and J ends were trimmed by 7 bases and 0 bases, with 8 bases remaining between them. The CDR3 sequence is 13 residues long. In DNA, the CDR3 is TGTGCCAGCAAAGGGGCTAGCACAGATACGCAGTATTTT. This translates into CASKGASTDTQYF.

V is TRBV5-1 and J is TRBJ2-3; a possible D gene is TRBD1 (5 bases). The CDR3 runs to 14 residues. Germline loops: CDR1 SGHRS, CDR2 YFSETQ. The V end was cut by 1 base, the J end by 2 bases, with 8 bases between. The CDR3 region is CASSLSGFTDTQYF. In DNA form, the CDR3 reads TGCGCCAGCAGCTTGTCAGGGTTCACAGATACGCAGTATTTT.

This rearrangement joins TRBV18 to TRBJ1-2; D is uncertain. V was shortened by 3 bases and J by 3 bases, with 8 bases between the two germline ends. The CDR3 totals 13 residues. Germline V gives CDR1 KGHSH, CDR2 LQKENI. The CDR3 sequence: CASSPKPDYGYTF. As DNA, the CDR3 is TGTGCCAGCTCACCCAAACCGGACTATGGCTACACCTTC.

The V call is TRBV20-1, the J call TRBJ2-1; possible D gene TRBD1, 5 bases. The CDR3 extends over 14 amino acids. Germline V CDR1 and CDR2: DFQATT, SNEGSKA (reference sequence). V was trimmed by 3 bases and J by 7 bases, leaving 16 bases between them. Written as DNA, the CDR3 is TGCAGTGCTAGTGCGTCAGGGCTGGGGAATGAGCAGTTCTTC. Amino acid sequence: CSASASGLGNEQFF.

This chain joins TRBV5-1 and TRBJ2-3, with D possibly TRBD1 on 6 matching bases. The CDR3 loop spans 15 amino acids. Trimming removed 2 bases at V and 2 bases at J, with 12 bases between. Germline V gene data show CDR1 as SGHRS and CDR2 as YFSETQ. For the CDR3, the DNA is TGCGCCAGCAGCTTTTGGACAGAAACCACAGATACGCAGTATTTT. Translating it yields CASSFWTETTDTQYF.

The genes are TRBV7-2 and TRBJ2-3, with D perhaps TRBD2 (7 bases). V dropped 3 bases and J dropped 3 bases, with 10 bases sitting between them. Germline CDR1 SGHTA, CDR2 FQGNSA. The CDR3 length is 14 residues. CDR3 nucleotides: TGTGCCAGCAGCTTCGGGGGGCGAACAGATACGCAGTATTTT. It yields the protein CASSFGGRTDTQYF.

CDR3: CAAEGPHEQYF. DNA for the CDR3: TGTGCCGCCGAGGGTCCCCACGAGCAGTACTTC. V and J are TRBV19 and TRBJ2-7, with a weak D call TRBD2 (5 bases). This CDR3 comprises 11 residues. With 11 bases removed from V and 5 bases from J, the gap between germline ends came to 13 bases. Looked up from germline, CDR1 is LNHDA and CDR2 is SQIVND (reference sequence).

A single count supports this clone. The gene calls are TRBV28 and TRBJ1-3; maybe TRBD1 (5 bases). V lost 5 bases and J lost 4, with 6 bases in between. This CDR3 has 12 residues. Germline assignment: CDR1 MDHEN and CDR2 SYDVKM. Here the CDR3 reads CASSRGGNTIYF. The CDR3 DNA is TGTGCCAGCAGTCGGGGGGGAAACACCATATATTTT. Looking up the rest from reference TRBV28 and TRBJ1-3 gives the full variable domain: DVKVTQSSRYLVKRTGEKVFLECVQDMDHENMFWYRQDPGLGLRLIYFSYDVKMKEKGDIPEGYSVSREKKERFSLILESASTNQTSMYLCASSRGGNTIYFGEGSWLTVV.

The V and J genes are TRBV19 and TRBJ2-7; TRBD2 aligns across 10 bases. Per germline, CDR1 LNHDA and CDR2 SQIVND (reference sequence). This CDR3 has 14 amino acids. V lost 5 bases, J lost 0 bases, and 1 base stayed unmatched. The CDR3 loop reads CASSGTSDSYEQYF. The CDR3 coding sequence is TGTGCCAGTAGTGGGACTAGCGACTCCTACGAGCAGTACTTC.

This sequence joins TRBV10-3 and TRBJ1-5; D may be TRBD1 (5 bases). Per germline, CDR1 ENHRY and CDR2 SYGVKD. There are 14 residues in the CDR3. Trimming stripped 8 bases from V and 7 bases from J, with 18 bases between. The CDR3 is CAIARDWRDQPQHF. DNA of the CDR3: TGTGCCATCGCCCGGGACTGGAGAGACCAGCCCCAGCATTTT.

V usage is TRBV7-2 and J usage is TRBJ2-5; no reliable D call. Germline loops: CDR1 SGHTA, CDR2 FQGNSA. The ends were cut back, 3 bases at V and 0 bases at J, with 11 bases in the middle. The CDR3 has 15 amino acids. DNA for the CDR3: TGTGCCAGCAGCTTGGGCCCCGCCCACCAAGAGACCCAGTACTTC. It codes for CASSLGPAHQETQYF.

The rearrangement uses TRBV7-9 and TRBJ1-5, with a tentative D call TRBD1 (6 bases). Trimming removed 6 bases from V and 5 bases from J, with 17 bases in between. The CDR3 contains 15 residues. Germline V gene sequence: CDR1 SEHNR, CDR2 FQNEAQ (reference sequence). The CDR3 bases are TGTGCCAGCAGTTCCGACAGGCAAATAGATCAGCCCCAGCATTTT. It translates to CASSSDRQIDQPQHF.

The V gene is TRBV9, the J gene TRBJ2-1, with 9 bases that match TRBD2. Germline CDR1 reads SGDLS; CDR2 reads YYNGEE. The CDR3 runs to 15 residues. V lost 0 bases, J lost 9 bases, and 7 bases stayed unmatched. This CDR3 reads CASSVGGGGAGEQFF. CDR3 DNA: TGTGCCAGCAGCGTAGGTGGCGGGGGGGCCGGTGAGCAGTTCTTC.

This chain uses TRBV4-2 with TRBJ2-1; 8 bases agree with TRBD1. The CDR3 runs to 17 residues. Germline assignment: CDR1 LGHNA and CDR2 YNFKEQ. V lost 4 bases, J lost 3 bases, and 11 bases stayed unmatched. CDR3 protein: CASSLRQGQGLYNEQFF. The CDR3 coding sequence is TGTGCCAGCAGCCTTCGACAGGGGCAGGGACTCTACAATGAGCAGTTCTTC.

The genes are TRBV7-8 and TRBJ1-1, with 10 bases identical to TRBD1. The J segment lost 3 bases and the V segment lost 5 bases, leaving 9 bases of the junction unmatched. The CDR3 is 16 residues long. Germline V lookup: CDR1 SGHVS, CDR2 FQNEAQ. The CDR3 nucleotides are TGTGCCAGCAGCCGGACCAGACAGGGGGCGTACACTGAAGCTTTCTTT. It specifies CASSRTRQGAYTEAFF.

Comments on this clone: Given a much more abundant clone one base away, this may be a read error. The CDR3 region is CATSRDRAGGDTQYF. The CDR3 DNA reads TGTGCCACCAGCAGAGATCGGGCGGGGGGAGATACGCAGTATTTT. The gene calls are TRBV15 and TRBJ2-3, with TRBD2 identical over 8 bases. This CDR3 comprises 15 residues. V lost 0 bases to trimming and J lost 5 bases; unmatched junction nucleotides: 4. Germline-derived CDR1 and CDR2 are LNHNV and YYDKDF (reference sequence). Variable domain in full (rest from reference TRBV15 and TRBJ2-3): DAMVIQNPRYQVTQFGKPVTLSCSQTLNHNVMYWYQQKSSQAPKLLFHYYDKDFNNEADTPDNFQSRRPNTSFCFLDIRSPGLGDTAMYLCATSRDRAGGDTQYFGPGTRLTVL.

This clone appeared a single time. The chain carries TRBV3-1 (or the pseudogene TRBV3-2) and TRBJ2-2; D may be TRBD1 (8 bases). V lost 4 bases to trimming and J lost 2 bases, with 17 bases between them. CDR3 length: 17 residues. Germline lookup yields CDR1 LGHDT and CDR2 YNNKEL (reference sequence). CDR3 residues: CASSPQGAGANTGELFF. CDR3 nucleotides: TGTGCCAGCAGCCCCCAGGGGGCGGGGGCTAACACCGGGGAGCTGTTTTTT.

The chain links TRBV7-2 to TRBJ2-4; 10 bases map to TRBD1. Trimming removed 5 bases from V and 9 bases from J; junction bases left unmatched: 7. The CDR3 extends over 14 amino acids. CDR1 SGHTA and CDR2 FQGNSA come from the germline V gene. In DNA form, the CDR3 reads TGTGCCAGCAGCAGGGGGACAGGGGTGGGCATTCAGTACTTC. It yields the protein CASSRGTGVGIQYF.

This chain uses TRBV6-2 or TRBV6-3 with TRBJ1-2; 10 bases fit TRBD1. Trimming cost V 5 bases and J 8 bases; bases outside gene matches: 5. CDR1 is MNHEY, CDR2 SVGEGT, per germline. The CDR3 consists of 13 residues. CDR3 DNA: TGTGCCAGCAGTCTGACAGGGGGCAGCGGCTACACCTTC. It specifies CASSLTGGSGYTF.

The chain links TRBV4-3 to TRBJ1-6, with 9 nucleotides matching TRBD1. The V and J ends lost 1 base and 7 bases, in that order; junction bases with no gene match: 5. This CDR3 is 16 amino acids long. Germline CDR1 and CDR2: LGHNA and YSLEER. CDR3 sequence: CASSQGAGTGNSPLHF. CDR3 sequence (DNA): TGCGCCAGCAGCCAAGGGGCTGGGACAGGGAATTCACCCCTCCACTTT.

This chain links TRBV24-1 with TRBJ1-3; the D is unclear. CDR3 length: 14 amino acids. Germline V lookup: CDR1 KGHDR, CDR2 SFDVKD. Trimming cost V 3 bases and J 0 bases, with 5 bases left between them. The CDR3 DNA reads TGTGCCACCAGTGATGGCCTCTCTGGAAACACCATATATTTT. Its protein product is CATSDGLSGNTIYF.

The chain links TRBV6-1 to TRBJ2-5, with 8 bases matching TRBD2. There are 15 residues in the CDR3. From germline, CDR1 is MNHNS and CDR2 SASEGT. V shed 2 bases and J 5 bases; nucleotides not matched to a gene: 7. The CDR3 here is CASSEFGGGEETQYF. The CDR3 DNA follows: TGTGCCAGCAGTGAATTCGGGGGGGGCGAGGAGACCCAGTACTTC.

V and J are TRBV21-1 and TRBJ1-6. TRBV21-1 is deemed a pseudogene. This CDR3 contains 14 residues. This CDR3 is CACLSGSYNSPLHF. DNA for the CDR3: TGTGCCTGCTTGTCCGGCTCCTATAATTCACCCCTCCACTTT.

The chain recombines TRBV11-2 with TRBJ2-7; 8 bases align to TRBD2. Trimming cost V 1 base and J 0 bases; bases outside gene matches: 11. CDR3 length: 18 residues. Germline V gene lookup returns CDR1 SGHAT and CDR2 FQNNGV. This CDR3 reads CASSLAPLLAVSSYEQYF. The DNA of the CDR3 is TGTGCCAGCAGCTTAGCCCCCTTACTAGCGGTCAGCTCCTACGAGCAGTACTTC. The whole variable domain, filled in from reference TRBV11-2 and TRBJ2-7, reads EAGVAQSPRYKIIEKRQSVAFWCNPISGHATLYWYQQILGQGPKLLIQFQNNGVVDDSQLPKDRFSAERLKGVDSTLKIQPAKLEDSAVYLCASSLAPLLAVSSYEQYFGPGTRLTVT.

This sequence joins TRBV7-3 and TRBJ2-3; D is possibly TRBD2 (6 bases). Per germline, CDR1 SGHTA and CDR2 FQGTGA. V lost 4 bases, J lost 0 bases, and 11 bases lay in between. The CDR3 runs to 15 residues. The CDR3 nucleotides are TGTGCCAGCAGCTCGGACGGACTAAGCACAGATACGCAGTATTTT. Its protein is CASSSDGLSTDTQYF.

This clone was observed once. The CDR3 DNA is TGTGCCAGTAGTATCGACTCTCGGGGGTTCTATAATTCACCCCTCCACTTT. Protein sequence: CASSIDSRGFYNSPLHF. The chain couples TRBV19 to TRBJ1-6; possible D gene TRBD1, 5 bases. The germline V gene has CDR1 LNHDA and CDR2 SQIVND (reference sequence). The CDR3 sequence is 17 residues long. The V end was cut by 3 bases, the J end by 3 bases, with 15 bases between.

J is TRBJ1-1 and V is TRBV27; D is undetermined. Trimming cost V 1 base and J 3 bases, with 21 bases left between them. Germline CDR1 and CDR2: MNHEY and SMNVEV (reference sequence). The CDR3 is made up of 18 amino acids. The CDR3 region has the DNA TGTGCCAGCAGTTTATATAGGAGCCCGATCGACCGGGACACTGAAGCTTTCTTT. It specifies CASSLYRSPIDRDTEAFF.

The chain joins TRBV6-2 or TRBV6-3 to TRBJ1-2, with D possibly being TRBD1 (6 bases). Trimming stripped 4 bases from V and 7 bases from J, with 22 bases between. The germline CDR1 and CDR2 sequences are MNHEY and SVGEGT. This CDR3 has 16 amino acids. The DNA for the CDR3 is TGTGCCAGCAGTTTGACAGAGGCCTCCGTGACAGGTGGCTACACCTTC. It yields the protein CASSLTEASVTGGYTF.